These T cell receptor beta chains were read from a single sample in a study of vaccination and CD4 T cells after COVID-19. Their antigens are not known. TCRdb reanalysed the PCR reads using MiXCR and keeps one entry per CDR3 protein. The sample holds some 16,000 distinct CDR3 sequences; about three quarters are singletons and the top ten take 11%. What was sequenced was CD4+ T cells from blood, cultured in vitro. Receptors were obtained from a human donor who had recovered from COVID-19. Each CDR3 is given with its conserved first and last residue. Fields, in order: D gene, J gene, clone size, V gene, CDR3 DNA, CDR3 protein. The D gene is left open where the match is weak. The size field is filled for only some rows; it gives once, few, many or a size class.

>-|TRBJ1-5|-|TRBV28
TGTGCCAGCAGTCCCGGGGGTTTGTTCACAGGTATCGAAAATCAGCCCCAGCATTTT
CASSPGGLFTGIENQPQHF
>TRBD1|TRBJ1-5|-|TRBV7-9
TGTGCCAGCAGCCCACGAAATACAGGGGTGAGTCAGCCCCAGCATTTT
CASSPRNTGVSQPQHF
>TRBD1|TRBJ1-5|-|TRBV6-2/TRBV6-3
TGTGCCAGCAGTTACGGACAGGGTTCACAGCCCCAGCATTTT
CASSYGQGSQPQHF
>-|TRBJ1-2|-|TRBV28
TGTGCCAGCAGTAGCCAGGGACGCGACTATGGCTACACCTTC
CASSSQGRDYGYTF
>TRBD1|TRBJ1-5|-|TRBV7-8
TGTGCCAGCAGCCGGGGGACAGGCTCCAGCAATCAGCCCCAGCATTTT
CASSRGTGSSNQPQHF
>TRBD1|TRBJ1-5|few|TRBV6-2/TRBV6-3
TGTGCCAGCAGTAAGGTAGGGGGCGCAAGGCGAGACCAGCCCCAGCATTTT
CASSKVGGARRDQPQHF
>TRBD2|TRBJ2-7|few|TRBV6-2/TRBV6-3
TGTGCCAGCAGTTACTTGACTAGCGGGTATTCTTACGAGCAGTACTTC
CASSYLTSGYSYEQYF
>-|TRBJ1-1|-|TRBV2
TGTGCCAGCAGTACGGGGTTCACTGAAGCTTTCTTT
CASSTGFTEAFF
>TRBD1|TRBJ1-6|-|TRBV18
TGTGCCAGCTCACCACCGACAGGGAGGGATTCACCCCTCCACTTT
CASSPPTGRDSPLHF
>-|TRBJ2-2|few|TRBV6-1
TGTGCCAGCAGGGCCCCCGGGGCCACGAACACCGGGGAGCTGTTTTTT
CASRAPGATNTGELFF